This TCR beta chain is drawn from a study of beta chain features in type 1 diabetes. Study conclusions and caveats: Shortening that was moderate but significant affected the TCRB CDR3s of Type 1 diabetes patients in all four CD4+ subsets.

The authors reverse transcribed all of the isolated RNA, so sequencing captured expressed TCRB transcripts. Using immunoSEQ multiplex PCR, the repertoire was profiled, and TCRdb retains in-frame clones only, with some absent. This sample yields roughly 730,000 clones, of which roughly 13% are seen a single time; around 0.022% belongs to the top ten. About this clone: What it recognizes is unknown.

Sequenced sample: naive CD4+ T cells from blood. This receptor was obtained from a man aged 18 to 29 with type 1 diabetes.

This chain's CDR3 is CSVEGAGGTEAFF. CDR3 DNA sequence: TGCAGCGTTGAAGGTGCAGGGGGCACTGAAGCTTTCTTT. The V call is TRBV29-1, the J call TRBJ1-1; 7 bases align to TRBD1. Looked up from germline, CDR1 is SQVTM and CDR2 is ANQGSEA. This CDR3 spans 13 amino acids. The junction had 3 bases not matched to a gene; V was cut back by 1 base and J by 4 bases.